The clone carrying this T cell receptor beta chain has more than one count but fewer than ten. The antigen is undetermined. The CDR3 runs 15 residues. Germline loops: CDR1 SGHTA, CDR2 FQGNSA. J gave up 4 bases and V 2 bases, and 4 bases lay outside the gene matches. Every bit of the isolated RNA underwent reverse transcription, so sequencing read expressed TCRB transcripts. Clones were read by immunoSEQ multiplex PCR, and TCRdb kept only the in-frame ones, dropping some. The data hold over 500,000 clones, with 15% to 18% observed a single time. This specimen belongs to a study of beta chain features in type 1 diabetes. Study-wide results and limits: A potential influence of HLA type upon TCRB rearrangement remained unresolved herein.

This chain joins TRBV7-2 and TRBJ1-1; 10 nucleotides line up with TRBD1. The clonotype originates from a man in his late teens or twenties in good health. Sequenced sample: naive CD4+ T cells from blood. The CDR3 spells CASSLYRTGGTEAFF. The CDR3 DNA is TGTGCCAGCAGCTTATACAGGACAGGGGGCACTGAAGCTTTCTTT.